This TCR beta chain was sequenced for a study of T-cell reconstitution after alpha-beta-depleted transplantation in children (dated by TCRdb to the mid-2010s). Some background on the complete study: The study quantitatively tracked T-cell immune reconstitution after TCRalphabeta/CD19-depleted allogeneic hematopoietic cell transplantation in children using TCR repertoire profiling. General conclusions and limits of the study: The frequencies of hyperexpanded clones fell over the following months, and after one year, T-cell counts and TCRbeta diversity were mostly attributed to newly produced T cells. In some patients, high TCRbeta diversity at day 60 was attributed to recipient T cells and intrathymic progenitors that had survived conditioning. Apparently early alphabetaT-cell count recovery about two months after transplant reportedly relied on only several hundred rapidly expanded clones derived from non-depleted graft cells.

This clonotype was observed a few times. Its binding antigen is unknown. No base-level quality is on record; no much larger clone is a single base apart. Libraries were built with PCR. Sequencing relied on an Illumina HiSeq 2500. TCR libraries were prepared with molecular barcoding, using unique molecular identifiers to normalize TCRbeta repertoire quantification. TCRdb trimmed the raw reads at Q25, called clones with MiXCR and kept productive beta chains. Rows merge per CDR3 protein into single entries with the most common DNA and genes. The sample table contains about 980,000 distinct CDR3 sequences; only one count was recorded for about 29% of them. Of the sample, around 30% is held by the ten largest clones. The treatment or condition label on this specimen signifies: allogeneic hematopoietic cell transplantation with graft depleted of TCRalphabeta T cells and CD19 B cells. Transplant recipients were children who received TCRalphabeta/CD19-depleted allogeneic hematopoietic cell grafts.

This sequence originates from a boy under two years old who had a stem cell transplant for SCID, so the T cells may come from the graft donor. The sequenced sample was PBMCs, mostly from graft donor cells, obtained 360 days after TCRalphabeta/CD19-depleted stem cell transplant.

The CDR3 protein sequence reads: CATSRLRLQRENETQYF. The nucleotide sequence is TGTGCCACCAGCCGCCTCCGCCTTCAGAGAGAAAACGAGACCCAGTACTTC. The chain was built from TRBV15 and TRBJ2-5; the D segment cannot be called with confidence. V is pared back by 5 bases and J by 5 bases, with 24 bases lying between the germline termini. CDR1 and CDR2 are drawn from the germline V gene (reference sequence): LNHNV, YYDKDF. The CDR3 sequence holds 17 residues, the cysteine and phenylalanine included. Only the CDR3 DNA is retained, 51 bases long and in frame from the first base.